The 7 T cell receptor beta chains below were found in one sample sequenced in a study of immune heterogeneity within non-small cell lung tumors. Genomic DNA extracted from bulk tumor tissue served as template. A total of roughly 600 ng was used per sample. Surgery yielded several widely spaced biopsies per primary tumor. Curative surgery was undertaken by patients, who had untreated, newly diagnosed non-small cell lung cancer. TCR beta CDR3 was amplified by multiplex PCR using 32 V and 13 J primers. MiXCR, applied by TCRdb to the multiplex PCR reads, yields one record per CDR3 protein. The repertoire holds roughly 3,600 distinct CDR3 sequences, with roughly two fifths as singletons. Sample: lung tumor tissue. All receptors come from a man aged 65 to 85 with non-small cell lung cancer.

The chain joins TRBV13 to TRBJ1-6; D is unclear. The CDR3 is made up of 12 amino acids. Trimming stripped 3 bases from V and 13 bases from J, with 10 bases between. Germline values: CDR1 PRHDT, CDR2 FYEKMQ (reference sequence). Written as DNA, the CDR3 is TGTGCCAGCAGCTTTACTTCTCCGCCCCTCCACTTT. It codes for CASSFTSPPLHF.

The rearrangement uses TRBV19 and TRBJ2-2; a possible D gene is TRBD2 (5 bases). The CDR3 runs to 14 residues. Looked up from germline, CDR1 is LNHDA and CDR2 is SQIVND (reference sequence). The germline V and J ends were trimmed by 4 bases and 1 base, with 7 bases remaining between them. CDR3 coding DNA: TGTGCCAGTAGTAACCGGGGGAACACCGGGGAGCTGTTTTTT. It translates to CASSNRGNTGELFF.

The chain carries TRBV7-9 and TRBJ1-3; TRBD1 might be the D (5 bases). The CDR3 spans 14 residues. The germline gives CDR1 SEHNR, CDR2 FQNEAQ (reference sequence). Between the trimmed V and J ends, which lost 8 bases and 2 bases, there was a span of 13 bases. CDR3 bases: TGTGCCAGCCGACCTGGGACCGCTGGAAACACCATATATTTT. It specifies CASRPGTAGNTIYF.

This clonotype was picked up a small number of times. This chain links TRBV2 with TRBJ2-3; D not certain. This CDR3 spans 14 amino acids. V lost 2 bases and J lost 1, with 7 bases in between. Germline V gene data show CDR1 as SNHLY and CDR2 as FYNNEI. The CDR3 here is CASSEQMGTDTQYF. CDR3 in DNA: TGTGCCAGCAGTGAACAAATGGGCACAGATACGCAGTATTTT. The variable domain in full, completed from reference TRBV2 and TRBJ2-3, reads EPEVTQTPSHQVTQMGQEVILRCVPISNHLYFYWYRQILGQKVEFLVSFYNNEISEKSEIFDDQFSVERPDGSNFTLKIRSTKLEDSAMYFCASSEQMGTDTQYFGPGTRLTVL.

The chain joins TRBV7-9 to TRBJ2-7; D gene unclear. Trimming pared 5 bases from V and 6 bases from J, leaving 14 bases between. Germline lookup yields CDR1 SEHNR and CDR2 FQNEAQ (reference sequence). This CDR3 has 13 residues. The CDR3 region has the DNA TGTGCCAGCAGCCGCCGATCCTCACGCGAGCAGTACTTC. It encodes CASSRRSSREQYF. Filled out from reference TRBV7-9 and TRBJ2-7, the complete variable domain reads DTGVSQNPRHKITKRGQNVTFRCDPISEHNRLYWYRQTLGQGPEFLTYFQNEAQLEKSRLLSDRFSAERPKGSFSTLEIQRTEQGDSAMYLCASSRRSSREQYFGPGTRLTVT.

This sequence joins TRBV11-3 and TRBJ2-1; 13 bases agree with TRBD2. Unmatched junction bases numbered 4, after V lost 6 bases and J lost 8 bases. Germline V lookup: CDR1 SGHNT, CDR2 YENEEA. The CDR3 runs 14 residues. The CDR3 nucleotides are TGTGCCAGCAGACTTGGACTAGCGGGAGATGAGCAGTTCTTC. Its protein is CASRLGLAGDEQFF.

By proportion, this clonotype is medium-sized (0.01 to 0.1%). DNA for the CDR3: TGTGCCAGCAGCCAAGAATTAGCGGATACCTACGAGCAGTACTTC. The encoded protein is CASSQELADTYEQYF. V and J are TRBV16 and TRBJ2-7, with D possibly TRBD2 on 6 matching bases. The CDR3 runs 15 residues. Trimming took 2 bases from V and 2 from J, leaving 13 bases between them. CDR1 and CDR2 (germline): KGHSY, FQNENV.